The clone carrying this T cell receptor beta chain appeared many times. Its antigen remains unidentified. Germline V lookup: CDR1 MNHEY, CDR2 SVGAGI. V lost 0 bases and J lost 6, with 15 bases in between. This CDR3 has 15 residues. Molecular barcoding with unique molecular identifiers was used for the TCRbeta library. TCRdb reprocessed the PCR reads via MiXCR and lists one record per CDR3 protein. The data show about 440,000 distinct CDR3 sequences, roughly 44% seen once. This specimen comes from a study of T-cell reconstitution after alpha-beta-depleted transplantation in children. Whole-study findings and limits: T-cell counts and diversity at one year following transplant were attributed mainly to newly produced T cells. By about two months after transplant, alpha-beta T cells reportedly arose from several hundred graft clones that had expanded. Where some patients showed high TCRbeta diversity at day 60, it came from recipient T cells and thymic progenitors that had survived.

This chain links TRBV6-5 with TRBJ2-7; possible D gene TRBD1, 5 bases. This TCR was sampled from a girl aged 2 to 9 with aplastic anemia, due to receive a stem cell transplant. This specimen consisted of PBMCs, obtained before TCRalphabeta/CD19-depleted stem cell transplant. The CDR3 bases are TGTGCCAGCAGTTACTCGCGTCAAAGGGGCCTCGAGCAGTACTTC. It is translated as CASSYSRQRGLEQYF.